This T cell receptor (beta chain) was sequenced for a study of blood T cells in healthy people across ages. Turning to the study itself: Capturing about one barcoded beta molecule per two T cells was achieved by template switching.

With a J-beta primer mix and a sample-barcoded 5' primer, a second PCR ran about 6 to 11 cycles. TCRdb fed the 5' RACE reads into MiXCR, producing one record per CDR3 protein. The sample has around 800,000 distinct CDR3 sequences, 53% seen once. CDR1 and CDR2 (germline): DFQATT, SNEGSKA (reference sequence). V dropped 7 bases and J dropped 2; count of bases not matched to a gene: 4. This CDR3 has 13 amino acids. This sequence originates from an elderly man in good health. The J gene is TRBJ2-3, the V gene TRBV20-1; TRBD2 aligns across 9 bases. The source material was blood. CDR3 DNA: TGCAGTGACCAGCGGGGGGTCACAGATACGCAGTATTTT. Translated: CSDQRGVTDTQYF.